This T cell receptor (beta chain) emerged from a study of blood T cell repertoires in COVID-19. V lost 6 bases and J lost 7; bases outside the gene matches: 11. The CDR3 length is 14 residues. Germline loops: CDR1 LNHDA, CDR2 SQIVND (reference sequence). Measured with immunoSEQ multiplex PCR; TCRdb has only the in-frame clones, and not every one. Found here are some 700,000 clones, 85% to 90% of them singletons; the top ten hold approximately 0.3%. The V and J genes are TRBV19 and TRBJ1-1; 7 nucleotides align to TRBD1. The sample was peripheral blood. The sequence derives from a woman under 30 with acute or convalescent COVID-19. The CDR3: CASRFYRGRVEAFF. In DNA form, the CDR3 reads TGTGCCAGTAGATTTTACAGGGGACGAGTTGAAGCTTTCTTT.